Listed here are 16 T cell receptor beta chains from one sample, sequenced in a study of post-analysis software for immune sequencing data. Presence of unique molecular identifiers characterized the TCR beta cDNA libraries. TCRdb analysed the PCR reads with MiXCR anew, one entry per CDR3 protein. Altogether approximately 730,000 distinct CDR3 sequences are present, roughly 30% being singletons, with the ten largest covering around 0.56%. Study results and caveats: Controls had lower frequencies than patients of roughly five TRBV segments, which included TRBV5-6, TRBV5-1 and TRBV20-1.

For these receptors, no antigen is known. The specimen was blood. The origin of the receptors is a girl aged 10 to 17 with multiple sclerosis.

This clonotype was detected ten times or more. The chain combines TRBV29-1 with TRBJ2-7; no firm D call. V was trimmed by 1 base and J by 2 bases, leaving 9 bases between them. The CDR3 totals 13 residues. The germline gives CDR1 SQVTM, CDR2 ANQGSEA. The CDR3 sequence: CSVEGDGTYEQYF. The CDR3 DNA is TGCAGCGTTGAAGGTGACGGAACCTACGAGCAGTACTTC.

The chain links TRBV7-2 to TRBJ2-7; possible D gene TRBD2, 5 bases. CDR1 and CDR2 (germline): SGHTA, FQGNSA. Trimming left V 4 bases short and J 4 bases short, with 11 bases between. This CDR3 comprises 13 residues. The CDR3, as DNA: TGTGCCAGCAGCTACCGGGGAAGATACGAGCAGTACTTC. Translating gives CASSYRGRYEQYF.

This clonotype was seen only a few times. V and J are TRBV27 and TRBJ1-5; a weak D match, TRBD1 (6 bases). The germline V gene encodes CDR1 MNHEY and CDR2 SMNVEV (reference sequence). The CDR3 is made up of 14 amino acids. The V and J ends lost 6 bases and 5 bases respectively, with 14 bases between them. The CDR3 spells CASRGTGFYQPQHF. CDR3 sequence (DNA): TGTGCCAGCAGGGGAACAGGGTTTTATCAGCCCCAGCATTTT.

The chain is built from TRBV20-1 and TRBJ1-2, with TRBD1 as a possible D gene (6 bases). CDR1 is DFQATT, CDR2 SNEGSKA, per germline (reference sequence). The CDR3 consists of 12 residues. With 6 bases removed from V and 6 bases from J, the gap between germline ends came to 14 bases. The CDR3 bases are TGCAGTGCGAACAGGGTTGGCCATGGCTACACCTTC. Residues: CSANRVGHGYTF.

This clonotype occurred many times. V is TRBV5-1 and J is TRBJ1-6; D is possibly TRBD1 (5 bases). The CDR3 is 14 residues long. Germline V gene sequence: CDR1 SGHRS, CDR2 YFSETQ. The germline V and J ends were trimmed by 3 bases and 8 bases, with 12 bases remaining between them. In DNA, the CDR3 is TGCGCCAGCAGCTCGCAGGGCGAGGATTCACCCCTCCACTTT. Amino acid sequence: CASSSQGEDSPLHF. Drawing the rest from reference TRBV5-1 and TRBJ1-6, the complete variable domain is KAGVTQTPRYLIKTRGQQVTLSCSPISGHRSVSWYQQTPGQGLQFLFEYFSETQRNKGNFPGRFSGRQFSNSRSEMNVSTLELGDSALYLCASSSQGEDSPLHFGNGTRLTVT.

The V gene is TRBV20-1, the J gene TRBJ1-2, with 7 bases lining up with TRBD1. The germline V gene has CDR1 DFQATT and CDR2 SNEGSKA (reference sequence). The CDR3 is made up of 16 amino acids. The CDR3 loop is CRTIGTAYETNYGYTF. The DNA of the CDR3 is TGCAGGACCATCGGGACAGCCTACGAAACTAACTATGGCTACACCTTC.

As regards this clonotype: A much larger clonotype is one base distant, so this may be a read error. V and J are TRBV20-1 and TRBJ2-5, with 7 bases matching TRBD1. Per the germline V gene, CDR1 is DFQATT and CDR2 is SNEGSKA (reference sequence). The CDR3 runs 15 residues. The CDR3 bases are TGCAGTGCCCCGCCGGGTGTGGAAGGGACAGAGGCCCAGTACTTC. It translates to CSAPPGVEGTEAQYF.

A few counts support this clonotype. The rearrangement joins TRBV11-2 to TRBJ2-3; no clear D. The CDR3 contains 17 residues. Germline CDR1 and CDR2: SGHAT and FQNNGV. The V and J ends lost 5 bases and 0 bases respectively, with 18 bases between them. In nucleotides, the CDR3 is TGTGCCAGCAGCCCACGATATGGTGGGCCTAGCACAGATACGCAGTATTTT. This codes for CASSPRYGGPSTDTQYF.

J is TRBJ1-5 and V is TRBV12-3 or TRBV12-4; no definite D call. There are 14 residues in the CDR3. Deletions cut 7 bases from V and 1 base from J, with 11 bases between. This CDR3 is CASNIGVSNQPQHF. As DNA, the CDR3 is TGTGCCAGCAACATAGGCGTGAGCAATCAGCCCCAGCATTTT.

The V gene is TRBV21-1, the J gene TRBJ2-5; the table names TRBD1, a call not compared with the DNA. TRBV21-1 counts as a pseudogene. The CDR3 extends over 12 amino acids. CDR3 DNA sequence: TGTGCCAGCAGCAAGCCCGCGGGACATTGGTACTTC. It yields the protein CASSKPAGHWYF.

This clonotype was seen at least ten times. The chain has TRBV6-5 and TRBJ1-2; 8 bases are a match to TRBD1. V lost 5 bases to trimming and J lost 6 bases; unmatched junction nucleotides: 8. Germline CDR1 reads MNHEY; CDR2 reads SVGAGI. This CDR3 spans 14 amino acids. CDR3 in DNA: TGTGCCAGCAGTCCCCGGACAGGGCGAGATGGCTACACCTTC. It is translated as CASSPRTGRDGYTF.

The CDR3 spells CASSYSRLAQSISAKNIQYF. The CDR3 nucleotides are TGTGCCAGCAGTTACTCGAGATTAGCGCAGTCGATATCAGCCAAAAACATTCAGTACTTC. J is TRBJ2-4 and V is TRBV6-5, with D possibly being TRBD2 (5 bases). Per germline, CDR1 MNHEY and CDR2 SVGAGI. The CDR3 is 20 amino acids. The V end was cut by 0 bases, the J end by 0 bases, with 21 bases between.

With regard to this clonotype: Given a much more abundant clone one base away, this may be a read error. This chain links TRBV20-1 with TRBJ2-1, with 13 positions matching TRBD2. This CDR3 has 18 residues. J lost 5 bases, V lost 4 bases, and 14 bases had no gene match. Germline CDR1 DFQATT, CDR2 SNEGSKA (reference sequence). CDR3 protein: CSATLAGGPEQGDNEQFF. The CDR3, as DNA: TGCAGTGCTACACTAGCGGGAGGGCCGGAACAAGGCGACAATGAGCAGTTCTTC.

DNA of the CDR3: TGCAGTGCTAGAGGGCCGGGGCAGCCCCAGCATTTT. It is translated as CSARGPGQPQHF. V and J are TRBV20-1 and TRBJ1-5; no firm D call. This CDR3 spans 12 amino acids. From germline, CDR1 is DFQATT and CDR2 SNEGSKA (reference sequence). Trimming stripped 1 base from V and 7 bases from J, with 8 bases between.

This clonotype was counted at least ten times. The CDR3 here is CASSPGLFNEQFF. CDR3 bases: TGTGCCAGCAGCCCCGGACTGTTCAATGAGCAGTTCTTC. V usage is TRBV6-2 or TRBV6-3 and J usage is TRBJ2-1, with D maybe TRBD2 (5 bases). The CDR3 is 13 amino acids. V shed 6 bases and J shed 6 bases, with 12 bases lying between them. The germline V gene has CDR1 MNHEY and CDR2 SVGEGT.

This clonotype appeared a few times. The chain employs TRBV5-5 and TRBJ2-1; 11 positions agree with TRBD2. CDR3 length: 15 residues. The J segment lost 7 bases and the V segment lost 4 bases, leaving 7 bases of the junction unmatched. In germline, CDR1 is SGHKS, CDR2 YYEKEE (reference sequence). This chain's CDR3 is CASSPTSGVRNEQFF. The CDR3 DNA is TGTGCCAGCAGCCCGACTAGCGGGGTAAGGAATGAGCAGTTCTTC.